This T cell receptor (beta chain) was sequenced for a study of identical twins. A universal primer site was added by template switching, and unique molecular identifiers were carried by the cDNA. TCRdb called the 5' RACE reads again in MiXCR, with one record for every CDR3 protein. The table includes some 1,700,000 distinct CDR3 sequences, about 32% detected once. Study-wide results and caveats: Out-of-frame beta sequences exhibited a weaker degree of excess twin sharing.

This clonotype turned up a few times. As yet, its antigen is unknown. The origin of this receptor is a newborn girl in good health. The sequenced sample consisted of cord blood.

The CDR3 coding sequence is TGTGCCAGCAGCGCCCTGGGCAGTTCCTACGAGCAGTACTTC. Translating gives CASSALGSSYEQYF. This chain links TRBV25-1 with TRBJ2-7, with D uncertain. V was clipped by 6 bases and J by 1 base, with 13 bases between them. The CDR3 runs to 14 residues. Looked up from germline, CDR1 is MGHDK and CDR2 is SYGVNS.